This entry lists 7 T cell receptor beta chains sequenced from one sample in a study of cytomegalovirus exposure and HLA in healthy donors (dated by TCRdb to about 2017). Libraries came from the immunoSEQ multiplex PCR assay. TCRdb took over this immuneACCESS table, retaining in-frame rearrangements with V and J assigned. Such tables are incomplete; in checked studies, under half of the missing clones stem from an unresolved V gene, and the remainder is unexplained. This sample lists some 330,000 clones; 80% to 90% were detected once. Around 0.84% of the sample is taken by the ten largest. Material for sequencing was PBMCs. The receptors stem from a woman between 18 and 29 years old in good health and CMV-seronegative.

The gene calls are TRBV9 and TRBJ1-2, with 8 positions matching TRBD1. CDR1 and CDR2 from the germline V gene are SGDLS and YYNGEE. This CDR3 is 15 amino acids long. The ends lost 4 bases at V and 4 bases at J; junction bases unmatched: 9. CDR3 coding DNA: TGTGCCAGCAGCCCAACGCCCGGGACAGGCTATGGCTACACCTTC. It yields the protein CASSPTPGTGYGYTF.

This clone came up once. The V gene is TRBV5-6, the J gene TRBJ1-2, with TRBD1 matching over 8 bases. Germline V gene sequence: CDR1 SGHDT, CDR2 YYEEEE. V shed 2 bases and J 5 bases; nucleotides not matched to a gene: 2. CDR3 length: 13 amino acids. CDR3 loop: CASSLQGEYGYTF. In nucleotides, the CDR3 is TGTGCCAGCAGCTTACAGGGGGAATATGGCTACACCTTC.

V is TRBV28 and J is TRBJ2-7; D gene unclear. V was cut by 7 bases and J by 0 bases, with 10 bases left in between. Per the germline V gene, CDR1 is MDHEN and CDR2 is SYDVKM. The CDR3 runs 13 residues. This chain's CDR3 is CASISGDSYEQYF. As DNA, the CDR3 is TGTGCCAGCATCTCAGGTGACTCCTACGAGCAGTACTTC. The full variable domain, in which reference TRBV28 and TRBJ2-7 provide the parts outside the CDR3, is DVKVTQSSRYLVKRTGEKVFLECVQDMDHENMFWYRQDPGLGLRLIYFSYDVKMKEKGDIPEGYSVSREKKERFSLILESASTNQTSMYLCASISGDSYEQYFGPGTRLTVT.

The CDR3 nucleotides are TGTGCCAGCAGCCCGGGACTCTCCGGGGGTCAGCCCCAGCATTTT. Residues: CASSPGLSGGQPQHF. The chain combines TRBV7-9 with TRBJ1-5; tentatively, D is TRBD1 (5 bases). This CDR3 is 15 amino acids long. The V end was cut by 5 bases, the J end by 6 bases, with 17 bases between. In germline, CDR1 is SEHNR, CDR2 FQNEAQ (reference sequence).

J is TRBJ2-1 and V is TRBV27, with 7 bases lining up with TRBD2. CDR1 and CDR2 (germline): MNHEY, SMNVEV (reference sequence). The trim removed 3 bases at V and 6 bases at J, leaving 8 bases unmatched. This CDR3 is 15 amino acids long. The CDR3 DNA reads TGTGCCAGCAGTTTCTCGCTAGCGGATATCAATGAGCAGTTCTTC. Protein product: CASSFSLADINEQFF.

This chain links TRBV19 with TRBJ1-4; 10 bases are a match to TRBD1. Germline V gene data show CDR1 as LNHDA and CDR2 as SQIVND (reference sequence). V was pared by 6 bases and J by 7 bases, with 5 bases of the junction left unmatched. This CDR3 contains 14 residues. CDR3 loop: CASSRGQGSEKLFF. CDR3 bases: TGTGCCAGTAGCAGGGGACAGGGGAGTGAAAAACTGTTTTTT.

The chain combines TRBV11-2 with TRBJ2-2; 7 positions match TRBD2. The germline V gene has CDR1 SGHAT and CDR2 FQNNGV. V was pared by 1 base and J by 9 bases, with 11 bases of the junction left unmatched. The CDR3 is made up of 16 amino acids. The CDR3 coding sequence is TGTGCCAGCAGCTTAGCAGTGGGAGGGCCTAAGTGGGAGCTGTTTTTT. Its translation: CASSLAVGGPKWELFF.